A selection of T cell receptor beta chains follows, all from one sample in a study of cytotoxic CD8 clonotypes in ibrutinib-treated CLL. Profiling relied on immunoSEQ multiplex PCR, and the TCRdb table lists in-frame clones only, not all of them. The data show around 200,000 clones, 79% seen once. The sample in question was PBMCs, obtained after 12 months of ibrutinib treatment. Receptor source: a human donor with chronic lymphocytic leukemia. CDR3s include the opening cysteine and the closing phenylalanine or tryptophan. A D gene is named only where the DNA matches it firmly. Clone size appears in some rows only: once, few, many, or a class for an expanded clone.

d_call,j_call,clone_size,v_call,cdr3_nt,cdr3_aa
TRBD2,TRBJ2-7,NA,TRBV27,TGTGCCAGCAGTTTGGGTGGGGGGGTGGACGAGCAGTACTTC,CASSLGGGVDEQYF
TRBD2,TRBJ2-1,NA,TRBV9,TGTGCCAGCAGCCCCCGGACTAGCGTCTATGAGCAGTTCTTC,CASSPRTSVYEQFF
NA,TRBJ2-7,NA,TRBV28,TGTGCCAGCAGCATGACAGGCCCCTACGAGCAGTACTTC,CASSMTGPYEQYF
TRBD1,TRBJ2-1,once,TRBV4-1,TGCGCCAGCAGCCATTGGACAGGGCCCAATGAGCAGTTCTTC,CASSHWTGPNEQFF
NA,TRBJ2-1,NA,TRBV5-1,TGCGCCAGCAGCTTGCTCGGGGGTTATAAGAATGAGCAGTTCTTC,CASSLLGGYKNEQFF
NA,TRBJ2-2,NA,TRBV11-2,TGTGCCAGCAGCTTCCCTAAGGGAGGGGGAAAACCGAACACCGGGGAGCTGTTTTTT,CASSFPKGGGKPNTGELFF
NA,TRBJ2-1,once,TRBV18,TGTGCCAGCTCACCGCCAGTGACGGGGGGCGCGTACAATGAGCAGTTCTTC,CASSPPVTGGAYNEQFF
TRBD1,TRBJ2-1,NA,TRBV19,TGTGCCAGTAGAGGACAGGGACCTTACAATGAGCAGTTCTTC,CASRGQGPYNEQFF
NA,TRBJ2-7,few,TRBV25-1,TGTGCCAGCAGCAACGGACGGAGGGGAGACGAGCAGTACTTC,CASSNGRRGDEQYF
NA,TRBJ1-2,NA,TRBV28,TGTGCCAGCAACATAGACAGGAACTATGGCTACACCTTC,CASNIDRNYGYTF
TRBD1,TRBJ2-7,NA,TRBV19,TGTGCCAGTAGCACCTGGACAGGCTCGAGGGACGAGCAGTACTTC,CASSTWTGSRDEQYF
TRBD1,TRBJ1-2,few,TRBV6-5,TGTGCCAGCAGTGGGTGGACAGGGCCTAACTATGGCTACACCTTC,CASSGWTGPNYGYTF
NA,TRBJ1-1,NA,TRBV27,TGTGCCAGCAGTTCTACGCTACAGATATACACTGAAGCTTTCTTT,CASSSTLQIYTEAFF
TRBD2,TRBJ2-7,NA,TRBV5-1,TGCGCCAGCAGCGAGGGGACTATCCGCTACGAGCAGTACTTC,CASSEGTIRYEQYF
NA,TRBJ2-1,NA,TRBV2,TGTGCCAGCAGTGAAGGGACAGACTACAATGAGCAGTTCTTC,CASSEGTDYNEQFF
NA,TRBJ2-7,NA,TRBV29-1,TGCAGCCCTGAGACTCCGGAGGGCGAGCAGTACTTC,CSPETPEGEQYF
NA,TRBJ2-5,once,TRBV11-3,TGTGCCAGCAGCTTAGATGGGAACAGGGAAGGAGAGACCCAGTACTTC,CASSLDGNREGETQYF
TRBD1,TRBJ1-1,NA,TRBV6-4,TGTGCCAGCAGTGGCCTCCGGGACAGTGACACTGAAGCTTTCTTT,CASSGLRDSDTEAFF
NA,TRBJ2-3,NA,TRBV7-7,TGTGCTAGCAGCCCCGGTGGGGGAGATACGCAGTATTTT,CASSPGGGDTQYF
TRBD1,TRBJ2-7,NA,TRBV7-9,TGTGCCAGCAGCTTGGATCTTACAGGGGAGTTCTACGAGCAGTACTTC,CASSLDLTGEFYEQYF
NA,TRBJ1-1,NA,TRBV6-5,TGTGCCAGCAGTGCCCGACGGGTAGACACTGAAGCTTTCTTT,CASSARRVDTEAFF
TRBD2,TRBJ2-1,NA,TRBV4-1,TGCGCCAGCAGCCAAGATTCGGGAGGGCCCGTGAATGAGCAGTTCTTC,CASSQDSGGPVNEQFF
NA,TRBJ2-7,NA,TRBV7-2,TGTGCCAGCAGCTCCATCGGGTACGAGCAGTACTTC,CASSSIGYEQYF
NA,TRBJ2-5,NA,TRBV6-5,TGTGCCAGCAGGGGTACAGTGCCGATGGAGACCCAGTACTTC,CASRGTVPMETQYF
TRBD2,TRBJ2-1,NA,TRBV25-1,TGTGCCAGCAGTGAGACCGGGACTAGTGTCGACAATGAGCAGTTCTTC,CASSETGTSVDNEQFF
NA,TRBJ2-7,NA,TRBV9,TGTGCCAGCAGCCCCCGGGGGGCGGGGTCCTACGAGCAGTACTTC,CASSPRGAGSYEQYF
NA,TRBJ1-2,few,TRBV11-2,TGTGCCAGCAGCTTAGGTTTTCGTGAGGGTGGCTACACCTTC,CASSLGFREGGYTF
NA,TRBJ1-5,NA,TRBV18,TGTGCCAGCTCACCAGGGTCCCAGGAGCCCCAGCATTTT,CASSPGSQEPQHF
NA,TRBJ2-1,NA,TRBV5-1,TGCGCCAGCAGCTTGGCCCAGGGATACAATGAGCAGTTCTTC,CASSLAQGYNEQFF
TRBD2,TRBJ2-1,NA,TRBV10-1,TGCGCCAGCAGGGTCCCGGGACTAGGGTCCTACAATGAGCAGTTCTTC,CASRVPGLGSYNEQFF
NA,TRBJ1-1,NA,TRBV9,TGTGCCAGCAGCGTAGGGGGAGGGGCCCTGAACAGGAGGACTGAAGCTTTCTTT,CASSVGGGALNRRTEAFF
TRBD1,TRBJ2-1,NA,TRBV5-1,TGCGCCAGCAGCCCTAATCCGGGACAGGGGTATGAGCAGTTCTTC,CASSPNPGQGYEQFF